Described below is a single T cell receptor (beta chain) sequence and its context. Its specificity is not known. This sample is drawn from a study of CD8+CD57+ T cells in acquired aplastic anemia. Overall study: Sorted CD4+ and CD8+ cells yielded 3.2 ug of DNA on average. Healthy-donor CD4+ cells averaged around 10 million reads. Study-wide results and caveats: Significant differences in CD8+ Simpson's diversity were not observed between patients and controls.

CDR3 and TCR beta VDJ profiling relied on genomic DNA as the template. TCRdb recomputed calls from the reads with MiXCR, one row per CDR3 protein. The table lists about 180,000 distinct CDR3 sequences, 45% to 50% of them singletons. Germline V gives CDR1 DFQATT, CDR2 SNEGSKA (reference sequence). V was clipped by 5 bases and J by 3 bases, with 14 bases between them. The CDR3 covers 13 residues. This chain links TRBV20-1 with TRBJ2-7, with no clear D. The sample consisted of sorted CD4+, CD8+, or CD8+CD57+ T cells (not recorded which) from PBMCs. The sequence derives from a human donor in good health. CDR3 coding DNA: TGCAGTGCTCTTCAGGATTATAACTACGAGCAGTACTTC. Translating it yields CSALQDYNYEQYF.